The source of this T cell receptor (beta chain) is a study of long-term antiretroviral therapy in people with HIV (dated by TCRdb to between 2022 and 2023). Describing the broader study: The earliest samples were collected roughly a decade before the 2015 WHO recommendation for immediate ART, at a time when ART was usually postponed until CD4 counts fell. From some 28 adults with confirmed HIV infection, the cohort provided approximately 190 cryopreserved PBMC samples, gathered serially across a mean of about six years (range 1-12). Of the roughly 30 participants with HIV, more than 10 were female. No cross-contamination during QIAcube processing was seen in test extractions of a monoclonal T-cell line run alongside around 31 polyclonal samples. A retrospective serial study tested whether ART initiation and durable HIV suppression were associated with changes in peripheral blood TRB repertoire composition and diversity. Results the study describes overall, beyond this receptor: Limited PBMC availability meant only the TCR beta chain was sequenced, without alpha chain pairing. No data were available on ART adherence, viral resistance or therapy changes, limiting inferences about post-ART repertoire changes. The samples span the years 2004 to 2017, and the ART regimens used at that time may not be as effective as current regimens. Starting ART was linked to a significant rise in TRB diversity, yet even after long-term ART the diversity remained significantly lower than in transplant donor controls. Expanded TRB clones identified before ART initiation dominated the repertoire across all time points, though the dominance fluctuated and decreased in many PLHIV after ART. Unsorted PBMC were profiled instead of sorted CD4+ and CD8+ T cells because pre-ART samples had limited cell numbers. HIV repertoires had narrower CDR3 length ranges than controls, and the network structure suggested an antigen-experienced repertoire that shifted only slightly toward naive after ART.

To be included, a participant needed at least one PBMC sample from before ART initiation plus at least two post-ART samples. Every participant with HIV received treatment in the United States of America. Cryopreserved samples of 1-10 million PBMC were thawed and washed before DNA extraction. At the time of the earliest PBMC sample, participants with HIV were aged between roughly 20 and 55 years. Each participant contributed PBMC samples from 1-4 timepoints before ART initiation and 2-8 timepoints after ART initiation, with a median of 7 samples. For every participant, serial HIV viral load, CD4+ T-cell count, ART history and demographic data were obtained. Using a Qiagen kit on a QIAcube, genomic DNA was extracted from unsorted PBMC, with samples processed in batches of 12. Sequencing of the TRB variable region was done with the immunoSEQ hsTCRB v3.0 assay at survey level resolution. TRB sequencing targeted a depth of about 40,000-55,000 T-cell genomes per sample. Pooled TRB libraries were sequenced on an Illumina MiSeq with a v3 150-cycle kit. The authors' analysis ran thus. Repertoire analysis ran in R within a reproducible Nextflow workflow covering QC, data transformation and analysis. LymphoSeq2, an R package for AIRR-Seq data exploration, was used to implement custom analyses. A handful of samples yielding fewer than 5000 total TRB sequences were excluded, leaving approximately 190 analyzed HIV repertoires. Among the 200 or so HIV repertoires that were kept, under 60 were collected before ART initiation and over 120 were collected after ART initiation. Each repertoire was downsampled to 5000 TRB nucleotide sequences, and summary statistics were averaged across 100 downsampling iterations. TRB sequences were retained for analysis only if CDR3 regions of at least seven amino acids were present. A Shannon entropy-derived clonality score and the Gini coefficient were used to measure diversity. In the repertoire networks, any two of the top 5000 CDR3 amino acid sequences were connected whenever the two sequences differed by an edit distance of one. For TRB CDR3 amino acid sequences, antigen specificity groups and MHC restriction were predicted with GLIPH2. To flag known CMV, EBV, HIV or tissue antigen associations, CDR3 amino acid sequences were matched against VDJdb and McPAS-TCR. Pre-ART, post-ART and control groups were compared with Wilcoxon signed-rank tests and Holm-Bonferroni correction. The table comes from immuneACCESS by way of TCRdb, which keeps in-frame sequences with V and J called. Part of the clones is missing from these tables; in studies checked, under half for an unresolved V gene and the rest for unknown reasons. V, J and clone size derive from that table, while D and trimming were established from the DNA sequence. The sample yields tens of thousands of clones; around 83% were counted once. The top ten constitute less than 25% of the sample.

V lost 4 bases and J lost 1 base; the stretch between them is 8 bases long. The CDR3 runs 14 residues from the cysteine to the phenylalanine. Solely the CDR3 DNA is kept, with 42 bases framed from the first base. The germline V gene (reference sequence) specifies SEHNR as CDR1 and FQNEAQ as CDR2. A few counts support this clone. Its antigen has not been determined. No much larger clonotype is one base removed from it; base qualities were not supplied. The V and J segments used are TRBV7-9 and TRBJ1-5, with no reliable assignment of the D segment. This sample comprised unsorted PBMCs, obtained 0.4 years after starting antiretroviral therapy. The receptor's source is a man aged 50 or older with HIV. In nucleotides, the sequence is TGTGCCAGCAGCTCCTCTGAGAGCAATCAGCCCCAGCATTTT. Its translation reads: CASSSSESNQPQHF.